These 30 T cell receptor beta chains originate from one sample sequenced in a study of CD8 T cells in Susac syndrome. A quantity of about 0.45 to 1 ug RNA underwent reverse transcription using random hexamers. MiXCR, run by TCRdb on the immunoSEQ multiplex PCR reads, gives a single entry per CDR3 protein. The sample carries over 200,000 distinct CDR3 sequences, approximately 95% recorded once. Sequencing used CD4+ T cells from PBMCs. Every receptor here comes from a human donor with multiple sclerosis.

This chain joins TRBV19 and TRBJ2-7; D call uncertain. The CDR3 runs 15 residues. Per germline, CDR1 LNHDA and CDR2 SQIVND (reference sequence). Trimming pared 1 base from V and 2 bases from J, leaving 12 bases between. The CDR3 sequence is CASSIGTGHPYEQYV. Written as DNA, the CDR3 is TGTGCCAGTAGTATAGGTACGGGTCACCCCTACGAGCAGTACGTC.

The rearrangement links TRBV9 to TRBJ1-6; D might be TRBD1 (5 bases). The CDR3 extends over 14 amino acids. Trimming pared 0 bases from V and 6 bases from J, leaving 7 bases between. CDR1 and CDR2 (germline): SGDLS, YYNGEE. The CDR3 region has the DNA TGTGCCAGCAGCGTAGGGGACCGTAATTCACCCCTCCACTTT. Its translation is CASSVGDRNSPLHF.

The chain couples TRBV27 to TRBJ2-3; D is perhaps TRBD2 (8 bases). CDR1 and CDR2 (germline): MNHEY, SMNVEV (reference sequence). V gave up 6 bases and J gave up 4 bases, with 20 bases separating them. The CDR3 sequence is 16 residues long. The CDR3 DNA reads TGTGCCAGCAGCCCCAGGGGGACTAGAATCCCAGATACGCAGTATTTT. As protein: CASSPRGTRIPDTQYF.

The rearrangement uses TRBV4-2 and TRBJ2-3; D is perhaps TRBD2 (6 bases). The CDR3 totals 16 residues. Per the germline V gene, CDR1 is LGHNA and CDR2 is YNFKEQ. V shed 1 base and J shed 0 bases, with 11 bases lying between them. DNA of the CDR3: TGTGCCAGCAGCCAAGGGGTTAGCGGAAGCACAGATACGCAGTATTTT. This codes for CASSQGVSGSTDTQYF.

The gene calls are TRBV3-1 and TRBJ1-2, with D possibly being TRBD1 (5 bases). The germline gives CDR1 LGHDT, CDR2 YNNKEL (reference sequence). V lost 5 bases to trimming and J lost 7 bases, with 14 bases between them. The CDR3 runs to 13 residues. The CDR3 loop reads CASSAGTVSGYTF. The CDR3 DNA reads as TGTGCCAGCAGCGCTGGGACCGTTAGTGGCTACACCTTC.

This clonotype was observed a handful of times. The V gene is TRBV7-9, the J gene TRBJ1-1; D not certain. The CDR3 extends over 9 amino acids. V dropped 7 bases and J dropped 7 bases, with 4 bases sitting between them. The germline CDR1 and CDR2 sequences are SEHNR and FQNEAQ (reference sequence). The DNA of the CDR3 is TGTGCCAGCATTGGTGAAGCTTTCTTT. Translated: CASIGEAFF.

The chain joins TRBV29-1 to TRBJ1-5; D not resolved. CDR3 length equals 14 residues. CDR1 and CDR2 (germline): SQVTM, ANQGSEA. V lost 4 bases, J lost 6 bases, and 16 bases lay in between. The CDR3 sequence: CSVVLGDSGQPQHF. The CDR3 coding sequence is TGCAGCGTTGTTTTAGGTGATTCGGGTCAGCCCCAGCATTTT.

The table lists this clonotype with a count of one. This chain joins TRBV20-1 and TRBJ2-1; D could derive from TRBD1 or TRBD2 (5 bases each). This CDR3 is 13 amino acids long. Trimming removed 3 bases from V and 7 bases from J, with 13 bases in between. Germline CDR1 and CDR2: DFQATT and SNEGSKA (reference sequence). CDR3 sequence reads: CSASRDARNEQFF. As DNA, the CDR3 is TGCAGTGCTAGCAGGGACGCAAGGAATGAGCAGTTCTTC.

The chain recombines TRBV3-1 with TRBJ1-2; tentatively, D is TRBD1 (5 bases). V lost 4 bases and J lost 4, with 19 bases in between. CDR1 LGHDT and CDR2 YNNKEL come from the germline V gene (reference sequence). The CDR3 runs 16 residues. In nucleotides, the CDR3 is TGTGCCAGCAGCCTCGGGACCCTCAACGGGGGCTATGGCTACACCTTC. It specifies CASSLGTLNGGYGYTF. Full variable domain (remainder filled in from reference TRBV3-1 and TRBJ1-2): DTAVSQTPKYLVTQMGNDKSIKCEQNLGHDTMYWYKQDSKKFLKIMFSYNNKELIINETVPNRFSPKSPDKAHLNLHINSLELGDSAVYFCASSLGTLNGGYGYTFGSGTRLTVV.

J is TRBJ2-1 and V is TRBV29-1, with TRBD2 identical over 9 bases. CDR1 and CDR2 from the germline V gene are SQVTM and ANQGSEA. The CDR3 is 10 residues long. V was pared by 3 bases and J by 14 bases, with 2 bases of the junction left unmatched. Here the CDR3 reads CSVDASGKFF. Written as DNA, the CDR3 is TGCAGCGTTGATGCTAGCGGGAAGTTCTTC.

The rearrangement uses TRBV5-1 and TRBJ2-2; D is unresolved. The germline V and J ends were trimmed by 3 bases and 7 bases, with 7 bases remaining between them. CDR3 length: 12 residues. Germline-derived CDR1 and CDR2 are SGHRS and YFSETQ. The CDR3: CASSSNGGELFF. CDR3 DNA: TGCGCCAGCAGCTCGAACGGCGGGGAGCTGTTTTTT.

As DNA, the CDR3 is TGTGCCAGCAGCTCGGGGGGTTCTCAGGGCTACACCTTC. It yields the protein CASSSGGSQGYTF. The V call is TRBV3-1, the J call TRBJ1-2; TRBD1 is a possible D gene (5 bases). The CDR3 contains 13 residues. Trimming took 5 bases from V and 8 from J, leaving 15 bases between them. Germline loops: CDR1 LGHDT, CDR2 YNNKEL (reference sequence).

The CDR3 DNA is TGTGCCTGGAGTGTACGGCTTGGGGACACTGAAGCTTTCTTT. The encoded protein is CAWSVRLGDTEAFF. This chain links TRBV30 with TRBJ1-1; no reliable D call. This CDR3 comprises 14 residues. CDR1 is GTSNPN and CDR2 is SVGIG in the germline V gene (reference sequence). V lost 0 bases, J lost 3 bases, and 11 bases lay in between.

The chain employs TRBV14 and TRBJ2-3, with TRBD2 matching 9 bases. V lost 4 bases and J lost 2; bases outside the gene matches: 10. The CDR3 runs to 17 residues. The V gene's germline CDR1 is SGHDN and CDR2 FVKESK. In nucleotides, the CDR3 is TGTGCCAGCAGCCCCGGGGAGCGGGGGGATTCCACAGATACGCAGTATTTT. It is translated as CASSPGERGDSTDTQYF.

This chain connects TRBV3-1 to TRBJ2-3; D may correspond to TRBD1 or TRBD2 (5 bases each). CDR1 and CDR2 from the germline V gene are LGHDT and YNNKEL (reference sequence). The length of the CDR3 is 15 residues. V lost 2 bases and J 2 bases, leaving 11 bases between the germline ends. The CDR3 DNA follows: TGTGCCAGCAGCCAACCGGGGCCCCTCACAGATACGCAGTATTTT. It yields the protein CASSQPGPLTDTQYF.

V and J are TRBV29-1 and TRBJ2-5; the D gene is possibly TRBD2 (6 bases). CDR1 is SQVTM and CDR2 is ANQGSEA in the germline V gene. The CDR3 is made up of 16 amino acids. V lost 2 bases to trimming and J lost 1 base, with 17 bases between them. In nucleotides, the CDR3 is TGCAGCGTTGAACCCGGAGGGTTCGGGGGCCAAGAGACCCAGTACTTC. Amino acid sequence: CSVEPGGFGGQETQYF.

The CDR3 reads CASSLGQMGEQYV. CDR3 in DNA: TGTGCCAGCAGCTTAGGGCAGATGGGCGAGCAGTACGTC. The chain carries TRBV11-2 and TRBJ2-7; D gene ambiguous. Germline CDR1 SGHAT, CDR2 FQNNGV. V shed 1 base and J shed 6 bases, with 10 bases lying between them. The CDR3 totals 13 residues.

This sequence joins TRBV3-1 and TRBJ2-3; TRBD1 aligns across 8 bases. Germline CDR1 LGHDT, CDR2 YNNKEL (reference sequence). The CDR3 sequence is 15 residues long. The ends lost 2 bases at V and 4 bases at J; junction bases unmatched: 5. CDR3 sequence reads: CASSQMTGAADTQYF. Written as DNA, the CDR3 is TGTGCCAGCAGCCAAATGACAGGGGCGGCAGATACGCAGTATTTT.

This clonotype was counted once. This chain uses TRBV15 with TRBJ2-1; TRBD2 matches at 9 bases. Germline trimming cut 5 bases from V and 6 bases from J; bases unmatched to any gene: 8. CDR1 is LNHNV and CDR2 is YYDKDF in the germline V gene (reference sequence). The CDR3 has 15 residues. The CDR3 spells CATSRGGAIPNEQFF. As DNA, the CDR3 is TGTGCCACCAGCCGCGGGGGGGCCATCCCCAATGAGCAGTTCTTC.

J is TRBJ2-1 and V is TRBV25-1; TRBD2 agrees at 12 bases. V was clipped by 5 bases and J by 9 bases; unmatched bases: 5. This CDR3 is built from 14 residues. In germline, CDR1 is MGHDK, CDR2 SYGVNS. In DNA form, the CDR3 reads TGTGCCAGCAGTACGGCTAGCGGGGGGGGTGAGCAGTTCTTC. This sequence encodes CASSTASGGGEQFF.

The chain has TRBV11-1 and TRBJ1-1; D might be TRBD1 (6 bases). Between the trimmed V and J ends, which lost 5 bases and 10 bases, there was a span of 14 bases. Germline values: CDR1 SGHAT, CDR2 FQDESV (reference sequence). The CDR3 is made up of 12 amino acids. The CDR3 spells CASSPTGLGAFF. DNA of the CDR3: TGTGCCAGCAGCCCGACAGGTTTGGGAGCTTTCTTT.

This clonotype has just one count. The V gene is TRBV7-9, the J gene TRBJ2-2; 7 bases are shared with TRBD1. This CDR3 is 15 amino acids long. With 5 bases clipped from V and 8 bases from J, the junction kept 11 bases outside the gene matches. Germline CDR1 reads SEHNR; CDR2 reads FQNEAQ (reference sequence). The CDR3 spells CASSPRGQQEGELFF. The CDR3, as DNA: TGTGCCAGCAGCCCTAGGGGACAGCAGGAAGGGGAGCTGTTTTTT.

The chain joins TRBV20-1 to TRBJ2-1; D gene unclear. The V gene lost 7 bases and the J gene lost 5 bases, with 6 bases spanning the gap. The germline V gene has CDR1 DFQATT and CDR2 SNEGSKA (reference sequence). The CDR3 sequence is 10 residues long. CDR3 region: CSVMNNEQFF. CDR3 DNA: TGCAGTGTTATGAACAATGAGCAGTTCTTC.

The V and J genes are TRBV29-1 and TRBJ2-2, with TRBD1 matching 9 bases. V gave up 0 bases and J gave up 4 bases; unmatched junction bases: 3. CDR1 and CDR2 (germline): SQVTM, ANQGSEA. The CDR3 extends over 15 amino acids. CDR3: CSVEDHRGPTGELFF. Written as DNA, the CDR3 is TGCAGCGTTGAAGATCACAGGGGGCCCACCGGGGAGCTGTTTTTT.

V and J are TRBV12-3 or TRBV12-4 and TRBJ2-1; 7 nucleotides align to TRBD1. The CDR3 is made up of 14 amino acids. The ends lost 5 bases at V and 5 bases at J; junction bases unmatched: 6. The CDR3 DNA is TGTGCCAGCAGTCTGGACAGGCGAAACAATGAGCAGTTCTTC. Translated, it gives CASSLDRRNNEQFF.

The chain combines TRBV18 with TRBJ1-1; D is unclear. The CDR3 runs 14 residues. Germline values: CDR1 KGHSH, CDR2 LQKENI. The V end was cut by 3 bases, the J end by 5 bases, with 13 bases between. CDR3 in DNA: TGTGCCAGCTCACCTGTGGGAGGGAGGACTGAAGCTTTCTTT. Amino acid sequence: CASSPVGGRTEAFF.

J is TRBJ2-3 and V is TRBV6-6; D is uncertain. There are 14 residues in the CDR3. V was clipped by 6 bases and J by 1 base, with 11 bases between them. The germline gives CDR1 MNHNY, CDR2 SVGAGI (reference sequence). This CDR3 reads CASRDAWGTDTQYF. CDR3 DNA: TGTGCCAGCAGGGACGCGTGGGGCACAGATACGCAGTATTTT.

The chain joins TRBV4-2 to TRBJ1-1; D gene uncertain. This CDR3 region has 13 residues. The germline gives CDR1 LGHNA, CDR2 YNFKEQ. Trimming stripped 0 bases from V and 2 bases from J, with 4 bases between. The CDR3 is CASSQEANTEAFF. The CDR3 nucleotides read TGTGCCAGCAGCCAAGAGGCCAACACTGAAGCTTTCTTT.

J is TRBJ2-7 and V is TRBV2; 10 bases are a match to TRBD1. The CDR3 spans 13 residues. CDR1 is SNHLY, CDR2 FYNNEI, per germline. V trimming: 8 bases; J trimming: 6 bases; junction bases outside the gene matches: 7. CDR3 residues: CASGQDRGVEQYF. The CDR3 nucleotides are TGTGCCAGCGGTCAGGACAGGGGGGTCGAGCAGTACTTC.

This clonotype was counted a few times. The chain combines TRBV5-8 with TRBJ1-6; unclear D gene. The CDR3 length is 15 residues. Per germline, CDR1 SGHTS and CDR2 YDEGEE. V shed 2 bases and J shed 1 base, with 7 bases lying between them. The CDR3 DNA follows: TGTGCCAGCAGCTTTCGCGATTCCTATAATTCACCCCTCCACTTT. Translating it yields CASSFRDSYNSPLHF.